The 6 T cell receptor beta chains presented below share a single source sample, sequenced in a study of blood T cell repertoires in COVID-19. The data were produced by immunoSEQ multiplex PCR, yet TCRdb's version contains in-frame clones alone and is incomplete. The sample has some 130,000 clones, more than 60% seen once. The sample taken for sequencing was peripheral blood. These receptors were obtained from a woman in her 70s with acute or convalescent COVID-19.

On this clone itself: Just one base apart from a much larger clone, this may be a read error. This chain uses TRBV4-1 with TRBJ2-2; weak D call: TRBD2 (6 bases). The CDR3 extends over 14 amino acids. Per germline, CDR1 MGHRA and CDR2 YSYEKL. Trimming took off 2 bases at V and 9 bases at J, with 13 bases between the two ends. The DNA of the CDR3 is TGCGCCAGCAGCCAAAAGGGACTCGGAAGGGAGCTGTTTTTT. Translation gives CASSQKGLGRELFF.

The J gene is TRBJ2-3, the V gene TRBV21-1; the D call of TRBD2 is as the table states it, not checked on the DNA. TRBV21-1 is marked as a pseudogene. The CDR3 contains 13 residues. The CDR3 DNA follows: TGTGCCAGCAGCATTGGGTTGGAGAATACGCAGTATTTT. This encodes CASSIGLENTQYF.

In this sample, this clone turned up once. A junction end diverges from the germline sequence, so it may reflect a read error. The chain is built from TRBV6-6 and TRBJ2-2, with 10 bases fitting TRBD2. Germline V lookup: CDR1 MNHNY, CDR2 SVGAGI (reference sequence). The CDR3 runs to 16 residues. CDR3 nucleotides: TGTGCCAGCAGTTTCCCAACTAGCGGGAACTCCGGGGAGCTGTTTTTT. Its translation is CASSFPTSGNSGELFF.

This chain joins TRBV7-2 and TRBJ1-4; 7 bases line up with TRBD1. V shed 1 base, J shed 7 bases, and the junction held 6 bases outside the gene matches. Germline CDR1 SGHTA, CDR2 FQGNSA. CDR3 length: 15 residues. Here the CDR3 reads CASSLEGGGSEKLFF. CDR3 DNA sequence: TGTGCCAGCAGCTTAGAAGGAGGGGGCAGTGAAAAACTGTTTTTT.

The CDR3, as DNA: TGCGCCAGCAGCTTGAACACAGGCTACGAGCAGTACTTC. It yields the protein CASSLNTGYEQYF. The chain has TRBV5-1 and TRBJ2-7; possibly TRBD1 for D (5 bases). Looked up from germline, CDR1 is SGHRS and CDR2 is YFSETQ. The CDR3 consists of 13 residues. Trimming removed 1 base from V and 3 bases from J, with 8 bases in between.

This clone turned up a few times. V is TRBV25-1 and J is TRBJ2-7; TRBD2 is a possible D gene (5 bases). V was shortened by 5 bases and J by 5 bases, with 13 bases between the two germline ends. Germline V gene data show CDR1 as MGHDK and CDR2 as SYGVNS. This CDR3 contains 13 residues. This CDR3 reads CASSPTSGNEQYF. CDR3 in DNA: TGTGCCAGCAGTCCAACGTCCGGGAACGAGCAGTACTTC.